The clone carrying this TCR beta chain has only a few counts. The antigen is not known. Germline assignment: CDR1 LNHDA and CDR2 SQIVND (reference sequence). The CDR3 consists of 16 residues. V was pared by 6 bases and J by 6 bases, with 13 bases of the junction left unmatched. The data originate from a study of response to subunit inactivated influenza vaccine. TCRdb itself ran the RT-PCR reads through MiXCR, one entry per CDR3 protein. The data hold hundreds of thousands of distinct CDR3 sequences, with approximately 7.1% observed a single time. Overall study results and limits: Authors suggested each seasonal flu vaccination may recruit only limited numbers of new T cells.

Material: PBMCs from blood, obtained about 23 months after vaccination. The source of this sequence is a man between 45 and 75 years old who received an inactivated influenza vaccine. The chain joins TRBV19 to TRBJ1-1; 10 positions match TRBD1. The CDR3 loop is CASRIEPGQGKPEAFF. In DNA form, the CDR3 reads TGTGCCAGTAGGATTGAACCGGGACAGGGGAAACCTGAAGCTTTCTTT.